In this sample, the clone carrying this T cell receptor beta chain turned up once. These data come from a study of blood T cell repertoires in COVID-19. At the level of the study: T cells, B-cell-depleted T cells, or PBMCs supplied cDNA or gDNA.

The CDR3 covers 15 residues. V dropped 4 bases and J dropped 4; count of bases not matched to a gene: 6. Sequenced by immunoSEQ multiplex PCR; TCRdb stores in-frame clones only, minus some. The sample holds hundreds of thousands of clones, approximately 90% seen once. The rearrangement links TRBV5-3 to TRBJ1-3; 9 positions agree with TRBD1. TRBV5-3 is treated as an ORF (open reading frame) with a function not yet certain. The sequence was collected from a man younger than 30 with active or convalescent COVID-19. Source material: peripheral blood. DNA for the CDR3: TGTGCCAGAAGCGAGGGGGACAGGGACGGAAACACCATATATTTT. It translates to CARSEGDRDGNTIYF.